These T cell receptor beta chains were read from a single sample in a study of Ad26.COV2.S vaccination and SARS-CoV-2 variants. Sequencing used immunoSEQ multiplex PCR; TCRdb keeps in-frame clones, though not all of them. The sample holds about 470,000 clones, 90% seen once. The specimen was peripheral blood, collected in a trial of Ad26.COV2.S vaccine versus placebo. The receptor source for this set is a person aged 18-60 years who received the Ad26.COV2.S COVID-19 vaccine or a placebo. Both conserved end residues are part of each CDR3. The order of the fields is D gene, J gene, clone size, V gene, CDR3 protein, CDR3 DNA. A D gene is named only where the DNA matches it firmly. A clone size is listed for some rows: how often the clone was seen (once, few, many), or a class if it is expanded.

D gene: .; J gene: TRBJ1-5; clone size: .; V gene: TRBV6-6; CDR3 protein: CASSYSFQPQHF; CDR3 DNA: TGTGCCAGCAGTTACTCGTTTCAGCCCCAGCATTTT
D gene: .; J gene: TRBJ1-1; clone size: .; V gene: TRBV28; CDR3 protein: CASTLSMNTEAFF; CDR3 DNA: TGTGCCAGCACCCTAAGCATGAACACTGAAGCTTTCTTT
D gene: .; J gene: TRBJ1-1; clone size: .; V gene: TRBV7-2; CDR3 protein: CASSWDTEAFF; CDR3 DNA: TGTGCCAGCAGCTGGGACACTGAAGCTTTCTTT
D gene: .; J gene: TRBJ2-3; clone size: .; V gene: TRBV5-6; CDR3 protein: CASSLEGARYTDTQYF; CDR3 DNA: TGTGCCAGCAGCTTGGAGGGTGCTAGGTACACAGATACGCAGTATTTT
D gene: .; J gene: TRBJ2-7; clone size: .; V gene: TRBV21-1; CDR3 protein: CASTALCGGYEQYF; CDR3 DNA: TGTGCCAGCACTGCCCTATGCGGGGGCTACGAGCAGTACTTC
D gene: .; J gene: TRBJ1-1; clone size: .; V gene: TRBV30; CDR3 protein: CAWRRAGGGTEAFF; CDR3 DNA: TGTGCCTGGAGACGGGCCGGGGGCGGCACTGAAGCTTTCTTT
D gene: .; J gene: TRBJ2-3; clone size: .; V gene: TRBV7-8; CDR3 protein: CASSNRATRDTQYF; CDR3 DNA: TGTGCCAGCAGCAACCGGGCCACCCGGGATACGCAGTATTTT
D gene: TRBD1; J gene: TRBJ1-4; clone size: .; V gene: TRBV7-2; CDR3 protein: CASRGQGATNEKLFF; CDR3 DNA: TGTGCCAGCAGGGGACAGGGTGCAACTAATGAAAAACTGTTTTTT
D gene: TRBD2; J gene: TRBJ2-1; clone size: .; V gene: TRBV15; CDR3 protein: CATSREGREVDEQFF; CDR3 DNA: TGTGCCACCAGCAGAGAAGGGCGGGAGGTTGATGAGCAGTTCTTC
D gene: .; J gene: TRBJ2-7; clone size: many; V gene: TRBV20-1; CDR3 protein: CSASKLGTDYEQYF; CDR3 DNA: TGCAGTGCTAGTAAATTGGGAACAGACTACGAGCAGTACTTC
D gene: TRBD2; J gene: TRBJ2-3; clone size: .; V gene: TRBV7-2; CDR3 protein: CASSPGLATDTQYF; CDR3 DNA: TGTGCCAGCAGCCCGGGACTAGCAACAGATACGCAGTATTTT
D gene: TRBD2; J gene: TRBJ2-1; clone size: .; V gene: TRBV7-3; CDR3 protein: CASSASGINEQFF; CDR3 DNA: TGTGCCAGCAGCGCTAGCGGGATCAATGAGCAGTTCTTC
D gene: .; J gene: TRBJ2-2; clone size: .; V gene: TRBV7-9; CDR3 protein: CASSLFDHANTGELFF; CDR3 DNA: TGTGCCAGCAGCTTATTTGATCACGCGAACACCGGGGAGCTGTTTTTT
D gene: .; J gene: TRBJ2-7; clone size: .; V gene: TRBV5-1; CDR3 protein: CASSFPGSYEQYF; CDR3 DNA: TGCGCCAGCAGCTTCCCCGGCTCCTACGAGCAGTACTTC
D gene: TRBD2; J gene: TRBJ2-1; clone size: .; V gene: TRBV7-9; CDR3 protein: CASSSRLAGGHEQFF; CDR3 DNA: TGTGCCAGCAGCTCACGACTAGCGGGAGGCCATGAGCAGTTCTTC
D gene: .; J gene: TRBJ2-3; clone size: few; V gene: TRBV29-1; CDR3 protein: CSVPHPYTDTQYF; CDR3 DNA: TGCAGCGTCCCCCATCCTTACACAGATACGCAGTATTTT
D gene: .; J gene: TRBJ2-7; clone size: .; V gene: TRBV10-2; CDR3 protein: CASSESLLLSLTPYEQYF; CDR3 DNA: TGCGCCAGCAGTGAGTCTCTCCTACTCAGCCTCACCCCCTACGAGCAGTACTTC
D gene: .; J gene: TRBJ1-2; clone size: once; V gene: TRBV29-1; CDR3 protein: CSVPSTANYGYTF; CDR3 DNA: TGCAGCGTTCCCTCGACAGCTAACTATGGCTACACCTTC
D gene: TRBD1; J gene: TRBJ1-4; clone size: .; V gene: TRBV9; CDR3 protein: CASSSGQGPNEKLFF; CDR3 DNA: TGTGCCAGCAGCTCCGGACAGGGACCGAATGAAAAACTGTTTTTT
D gene: .; J gene: TRBJ1-6; clone size: .; V gene: TRBV11-1; CDR3 protein: CASRTAWDNSPLHF; CDR3 DNA: TGTGCCAGCAGAACGGCGTGGGATAATTCACCCCTCCACTTT
D gene: TRBD1; J gene: TRBJ1-3; clone size: .; V gene: TRBV28; CDR3 protein: CASSSSRDRGRNTIYF; CDR3 DNA: TGTGCCAGCAGTTCCTCCCGGGACAGGGGACGAAACACCATATATTTT
D gene: .; J gene: TRBJ1-4; clone size: .; V gene: TRBV5-5; CDR3 protein: CASSIGLATNEKLFF; CDR3 DNA: TGTGCCAGCAGCATAGGACTCGCAACTAATGAAAAACTGTTTTTT
D gene: TRBD2; J gene: TRBJ2-1; clone size: .; V gene: TRBV5-4; CDR3 protein: CASSSTTSGRRYEQFF; CDR3 DNA: TGTGCCAGCAGCTCCACGACTAGCGGGAGGAGATATGAGCAGTTCTTC
D gene: .; J gene: TRBJ1-2; clone size: .; V gene: TRBV25-1; CDR3 protein: CASQDQWGYTF; CDR3 DNA: TGTGCCAGCCAAGACCAGTGGGGCTACACCTTC
D gene: .; J gene: TRBJ2-1; clone size: .; V gene: TRBV29-1; CDR3 protein: CSVEEDSLSMDYNEQFF; CDR3 DNA: TGCAGCGTTGAAGAGGACAGCCTCTCAATGGACTACAATGAGCAGTTCTTC
D gene: TRBD1; J gene: TRBJ2-1; clone size: .; V gene: TRBV27; CDR3 protein: CASTTGGYNEQFF; CDR3 DNA: TGTGCCAGCACCACAGGGGGCTACAATGAGCAGTTCTTC
D gene: TRBD1; J gene: TRBJ1-2; clone size: once; V gene: TRBV28; CDR3 protein: CASLHGGQGNYGYTF; CDR3 DNA: TGTGCCAGCCTGCACGGCGGACAGGGGAACTATGGCTACACCTTC
D gene: .; J gene: TRBJ1-4; clone size: .; V gene: TRBV10-3; CDR3 protein: CAISAGEKLFF; CDR3 DNA: TGTGCCATCAGTGCTGGAGAAAAACTGTTTTTT
D gene: .; J gene: TRBJ2-1; clone size: .; V gene: TRBV7-8; CDR3 protein: CASSLVAFSGASREQFF; CDR3 DNA: TGTGCCAGCAGCTTAGTTGCTTTCTCGGGGGCAAGTCGTGAGCAGTTCTTC
D gene: .; J gene: TRBJ2-1; clone size: .; V gene: TRBV3-1/TRBV3-2; CDR3 protein: CASSQVAQLTDEQFF; CDR3 DNA: TGTGCCAGCAGCCAAGTGGCCCAACTAACGGATGAGCAGTTCTTC
D gene: .; J gene: TRBJ2-1; clone size: once; V gene: TRBV7-8; CDR3 protein: CASSLGGEGYNEQFF; CDR3 DNA: TGTGCCAGCAGCTTAGGGGGAGAGGGTTACAATGAGCAGTTCTTC